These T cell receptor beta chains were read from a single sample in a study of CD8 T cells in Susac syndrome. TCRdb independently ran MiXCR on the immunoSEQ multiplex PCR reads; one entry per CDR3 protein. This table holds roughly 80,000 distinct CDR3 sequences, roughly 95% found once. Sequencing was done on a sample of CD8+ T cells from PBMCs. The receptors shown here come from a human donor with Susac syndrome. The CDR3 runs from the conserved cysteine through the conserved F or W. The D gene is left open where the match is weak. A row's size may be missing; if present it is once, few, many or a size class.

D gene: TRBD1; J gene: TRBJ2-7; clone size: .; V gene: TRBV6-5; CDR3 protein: CASSPGQSSYEQYF; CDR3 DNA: TGTGCCAGCAGTCCGGGACAGAGCTCCTACGAGCAGTACTTC
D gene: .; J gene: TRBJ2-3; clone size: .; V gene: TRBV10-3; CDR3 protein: CAISEPRESDTQYF; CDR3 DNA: TGTGCCATCAGTGAGCCGAGGGAATCCGATACGCAGTATTTT
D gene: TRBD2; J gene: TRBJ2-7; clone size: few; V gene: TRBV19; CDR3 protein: CASSTGAGAYEQYF; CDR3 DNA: TGTGCCAGTAGTACCGGGGCGGGAGCCTACGAGCAGTACTTC
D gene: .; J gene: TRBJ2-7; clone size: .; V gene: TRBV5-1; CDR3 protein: CASSPGLSSYEQYF; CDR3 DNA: TGCGCCAGCAGCCCTGGTTTGAGCTCCTACGAGCAGTACTTC
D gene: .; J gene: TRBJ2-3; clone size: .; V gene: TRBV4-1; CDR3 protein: CASSRQTASTDTQYF; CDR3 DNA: TGCGCCAGCAGCCGCCAGACCGCTAGCACAGATACGCAGTATTTT
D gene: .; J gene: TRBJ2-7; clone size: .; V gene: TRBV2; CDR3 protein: CASSINSLYEQYF; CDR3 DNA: TGTGCCAGCAGCATCAACAGTCTTTACGAGCAGTACTTC
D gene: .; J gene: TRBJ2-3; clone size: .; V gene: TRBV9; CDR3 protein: CASTPMAGRFTDTQYF; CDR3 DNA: TGTGCCAGCACCCCCATGGCGGGAAGATTCACAGATACGCAGTATTTT
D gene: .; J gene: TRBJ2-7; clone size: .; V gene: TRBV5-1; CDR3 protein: CASSLDPSYEQYF; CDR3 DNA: TGTGCCAGCAGCTTGGACCCCAGCTACGAGCAGTACTTC
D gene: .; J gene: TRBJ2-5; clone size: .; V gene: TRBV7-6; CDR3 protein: CASSPLAIETQYF; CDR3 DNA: TGTGCCAGCAGCCCTTTGGCGATTGAGACCCAGTACTTC
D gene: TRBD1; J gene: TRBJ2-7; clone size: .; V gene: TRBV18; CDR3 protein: CASSPPRTGRSYEQYF; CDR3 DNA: TGTGCCAGCTCACCGCCCCGGACAGGACGAAGCTACGAGCAGTACTTC
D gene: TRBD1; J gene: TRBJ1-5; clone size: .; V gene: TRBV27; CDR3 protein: CASSLRGQANQPQHF; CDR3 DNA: TGTGCCAGCAGTTTACGGGGACAGGCTAATCAGCCCCAGCATTTT
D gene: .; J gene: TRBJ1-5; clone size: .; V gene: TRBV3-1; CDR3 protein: CASSQDAGRQPQHF; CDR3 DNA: TGTGCCAGCAGCCAAGATGCAGGGCGGCAGCCCCAGCATTTT
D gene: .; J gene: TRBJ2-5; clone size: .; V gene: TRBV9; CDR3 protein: CASSSSWGEETQYF; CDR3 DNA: TGTGCCAGCAGCTCATCGTGGGGGGAAGAGACCCAGTACTTC
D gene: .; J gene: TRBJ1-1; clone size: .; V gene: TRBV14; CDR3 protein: CASSQVLPAPVNTEAFF; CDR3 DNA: TGTGCCAGCAGCCAAGTTTTACCGGCACCAGTGAACACTGAAGCTTTCTTT
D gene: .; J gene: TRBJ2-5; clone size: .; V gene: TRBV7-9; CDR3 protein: CASSDPEGGGETQYF; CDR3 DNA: TGTGCCAGCAGCGACCCGGAGGGAGGAGGAGAGACCCAGTACTTC
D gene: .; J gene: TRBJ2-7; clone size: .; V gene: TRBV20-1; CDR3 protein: CSARDDEGWDYEQYF; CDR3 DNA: TGCAGTGCTAGAGATGACGAGGGATGGGACTACGAGCAGTACTTC
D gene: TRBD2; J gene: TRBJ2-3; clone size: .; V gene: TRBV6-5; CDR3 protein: CASSYATERGGTDTQYF; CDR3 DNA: TGTGCCAGCAGTTACGCCACTGAGCGGGGGGGCACAGATACGCAGTATTTT
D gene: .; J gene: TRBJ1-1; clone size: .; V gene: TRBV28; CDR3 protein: CASSITGTTTEAFF; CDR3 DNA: TGTGCCAGCAGTATTACAGGGACAACGACTGAAGCTTTCTTT
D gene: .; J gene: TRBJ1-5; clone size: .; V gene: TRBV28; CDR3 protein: CASSPSQPQHF; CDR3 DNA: TGTGCCAGCAGTCCAAGTCAGCCCCAGCATTTT
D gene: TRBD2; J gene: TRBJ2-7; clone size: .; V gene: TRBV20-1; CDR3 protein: CSAREGHAGGSYEQYF; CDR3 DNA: TGCAGTGCTAGGGAAGGACACGCGGGGGGCTCCTACGAGCAGTACTTC
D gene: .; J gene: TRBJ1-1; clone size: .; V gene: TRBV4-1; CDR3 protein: CASSLDGDTEAFF; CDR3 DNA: TGCGCCAGCAGCTTGGACGGAGACACTGAAGCTTTCTTT
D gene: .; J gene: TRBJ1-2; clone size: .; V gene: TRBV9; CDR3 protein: CASSVAVRNYGYTF; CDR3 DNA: TGTGCCAGCAGCGTAGCGGTCAGAAACTATGGCTACACCTTC
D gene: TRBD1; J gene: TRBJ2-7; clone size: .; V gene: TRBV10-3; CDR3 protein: CAARDSSYEQYF; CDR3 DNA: TGTGCCGCCCGGGACAGCTCCTACGAGCAGTACTTC
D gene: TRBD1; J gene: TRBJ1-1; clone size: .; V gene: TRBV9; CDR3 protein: CASSANDRGAEAFF; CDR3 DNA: TGTGCCAGCAGCGCAAACGACAGGGGGGCTGAAGCTTTCTTT
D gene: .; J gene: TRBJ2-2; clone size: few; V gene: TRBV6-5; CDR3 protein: CASSYPGGELFF; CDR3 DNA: TGTGCCAGCAGTTACCCTGGAGGGGAGCTGTTTTTT
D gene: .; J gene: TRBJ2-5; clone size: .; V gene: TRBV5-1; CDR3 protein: CASSLEVWETQYF; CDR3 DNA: TGCGCCAGCAGCTTGGAAGTTTGGGAGACCCAGTACTTC
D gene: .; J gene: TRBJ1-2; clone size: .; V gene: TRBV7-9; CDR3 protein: CASSLRVDGYTF; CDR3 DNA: TGTGCCAGCAGCTTAAGAGTGGATGGCTACACCTTC
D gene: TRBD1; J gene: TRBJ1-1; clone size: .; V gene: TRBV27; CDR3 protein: CASSQKGQGTEAFF; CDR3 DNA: TGTGCCAGCAGTCAAAAAGGACAGGGAACTGAAGCTTTCTTT
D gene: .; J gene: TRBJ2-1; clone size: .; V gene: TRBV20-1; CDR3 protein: CSAPPRNEQFF; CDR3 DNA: TGCAGTGCTCCTCCTCGGAATGAGCAGTTCTTC
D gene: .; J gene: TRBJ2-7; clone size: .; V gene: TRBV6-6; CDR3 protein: CASSISTSYEQYF; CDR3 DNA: TGTGCCAGCAGTATCTCGACAAGCTACGAGCAGTACTTC
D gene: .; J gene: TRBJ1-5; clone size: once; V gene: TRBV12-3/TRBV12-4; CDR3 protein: CASTESVTDQPQHF; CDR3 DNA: TGTGCCAGCACCGAGTCCGTCACTGATCAGCCCCAGCATTTT
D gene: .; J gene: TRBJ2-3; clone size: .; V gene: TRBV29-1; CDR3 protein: CSAAGTTDTQYF; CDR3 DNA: TGCAGCGCCGCGGGGACCACAGATACGCAGTATTTT
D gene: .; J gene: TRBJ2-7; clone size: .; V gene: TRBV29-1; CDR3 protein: CSVGRREAGEQYF; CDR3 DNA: TGCAGCGTTGGTCGGAGGGAGGCGGGGGAGCAGTACTTC
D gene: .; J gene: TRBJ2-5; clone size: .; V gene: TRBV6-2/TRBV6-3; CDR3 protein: CASSYTRDGEETQYF; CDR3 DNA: TGTGCCAGCAGTTACACCCGCGATGGGGAGGAGACCCAGTACTTC
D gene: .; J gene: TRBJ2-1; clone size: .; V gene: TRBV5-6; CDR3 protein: CASSLGTADYNEQFF; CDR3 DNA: TGTGCCAGCAGCTTGGGGACTGCTGATTACAATGAGCAGTTCTTC
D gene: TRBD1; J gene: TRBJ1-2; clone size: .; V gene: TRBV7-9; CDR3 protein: CASWGEGADGYTF; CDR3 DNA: TGTGCCAGCTGGGGAGAGGGGGCGGATGGCTACACCTTC
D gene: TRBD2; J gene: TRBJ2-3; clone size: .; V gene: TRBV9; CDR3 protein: CASSTLAGATDTQYF; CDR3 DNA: TGTGCCAGCAGCACACTAGCGGGGGCCACAGATACGCAGTATTTT
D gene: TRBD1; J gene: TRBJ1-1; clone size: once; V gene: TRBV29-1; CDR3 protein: CSVPDRGHMNTEAFF; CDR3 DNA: TGCAGCGTTCCTGACAGGGGGCACATGAACACTGAAGCTTTCTTT
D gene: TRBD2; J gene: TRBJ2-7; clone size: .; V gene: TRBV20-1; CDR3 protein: CSALLERGGVYEQYF; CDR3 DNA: TGCAGTGCTCTATTGGAGCGGGGCGGGGTCTACGAGCAGTACTTC
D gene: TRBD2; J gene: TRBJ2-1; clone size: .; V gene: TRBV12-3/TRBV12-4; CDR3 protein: CASSLSGGYNEQFF; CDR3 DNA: TGTGCCAGCAGTTTAAGCGGGGGGTACAATGAGCAGTTCTTC
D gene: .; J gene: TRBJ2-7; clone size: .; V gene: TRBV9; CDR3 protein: CASSVGSGLSYEQYF; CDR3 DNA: TGTGCCAGCAGCGTAGGGTCAGGACTCTCCTACGAGCAGTACTTC
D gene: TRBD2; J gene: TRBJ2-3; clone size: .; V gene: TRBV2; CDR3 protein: CASSRLAGGPTDTQYF; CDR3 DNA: TGTGCCAGCAGTCGACTAGCGGGGGGTCCCACAGATACGCAGTATTTT